The source of this T cell receptor beta chain is a study of T cell repertoires in cytomegalovirus infection. Study-wide background: Epitope selection comprised recently identified HLA-C-restricted CMV epitopes and well-studied HLA-B-restricted CMV epitopes. Public TCR beta signatures provided an indication of both CMV infection and a matching HLA type.

The CDR3 extends over 18 amino acids. The V end was cut by 0 bases, the J end by 5 bases, with 21 bases between. From germline, CDR1 is MNHEY and CDR2 SVGAGI. This clonotype was picked up many times. Its target is unknown. TCRdb redid the calling of the reads with MiXCR, one entry per CDR3 protein. In the table there are about 46,000 distinct CDR3 sequences, approximately 20% of which are singletons. Whole-study findings and limits: What dominated the ex vivo response were HLA-C-restricted CMV-specific TCR beta clonotypes. Summed frequency of shared TCR beta families picked out CMV carriers who also had the relevant HLA.

The V and J genes are TRBV6-5 and TRBJ2-3; the D gene could be TRBD1 or TRBD2 (5 bases each). The material sequenced was CD8+ T cells from cultured PBMCs, taken from culture after CMV antigen stimulation. This receptor was obtained from a human donor in good health (CMV status not recorded). Some clones in this sample may be carry-over from other donors' samples. The DNA of the CDR3 is TGTGCCAGCAGTTACTCGAGCGTCGGGGCAGGGACGGTAGATACGCAGTATTTT. This encodes CASSYSSVGAGTVDTQYF.